One and the same sample provided the 25 T cell receptor beta chains below, sequenced in a study of cytomegalovirus exposure and HLA in healthy donors. The PCR ran on 60 Vbeta and 13 Jbeta primers. The method was immunoSEQ multiplex PCR; TCRdb's version includes in-frame clones alone and lacks a portion of them. The table records around 200,000 clones, around 86% of them present only once. Sequencing was done on a sample of PBMCs. The receptors originated from a man in his forties in good health and CMV-seropositive.

This chain links TRBV6-5 with TRBJ1-5; no reliable D call. Trimming removed 8 bases from V and 3 bases from J, with 17 bases in between. The length of the CDR3 is 15 residues. The V gene's germline CDR1 is MNHEY and CDR2 SVGAGI. The CDR3 bases are TGTGCCAGCTTACTAAGGAGAGGAGACAATCAGCCCCAGCATTTT. Its translation is CASLLRRGDNQPQHF.

The chain uses TRBV7-9 and TRBJ1-5; D not certain. Germline CDR1 is SEHNR and CDR2 is FQNEAQ (reference sequence). This CDR3 comprises 17 residues. Deletions cut 1 base from V and 6 bases from J, with 19 bases between. The CDR3 bases are TGTGCCAGCAGCTTAGGGTGGAGAGGAGGTCTCCCTCAGCCCCAGCATTTT. This translates into CASSLGWRGGLPQPQHF.

This clone was recorded many times. The chain has TRBV4-1 and TRBJ1-1, with D possibly TRBD1 on 5 matching bases. The CDR3 extends over 14 amino acids. Trimming took off 1 base at V and 4 bases at J, with 10 bases between the two ends. CDR1 is MGHRA, CDR2 YSYEKL, per germline. CDR3 residues: CASSQVQGTTEAFF. For the CDR3, the DNA is TGCGCCAGCAGCCAAGTTCAGGGTACCACTGAAGCTTTCTTT.

This clone was recorded a few times. V and J are TRBV2 and TRBJ2-1; D is perhaps TRBD2 (6 bases). The ends were cut back, 8 bases at V and 8 bases at J, with 16 bases in the middle. The CDR3 consists of 13 residues. In germline, CDR1 is SNHLY, CDR2 FYNNEI. The DNA of the CDR3 is TGTGCCAGCGTTTTCGCGGGAATTGATGAGCAGTTCTTC. Translated, it gives CASVFAGIDEQFF.

This sequence joins TRBV5-6 and TRBJ2-5; unclear D gene. The CDR3 extends over 12 amino acids. V lost 1 base and J 5 bases, leaving 6 bases between the germline ends. Germline CDR1 reads SGHDT; CDR2 reads YYEEEE. In DNA, the CDR3 is TGTGCCAGCAGCTTGCTTCAGGAGACCCAGTACTTC. It encodes CASSLLQETQYF.

J is TRBJ2-5 and V is TRBV7-9; D uncertain. Trimming removed 3 bases at V and 4 bases at J, with 3 bases between. This CDR3 is 11 amino acids long. Per germline, CDR1 SEHNR and CDR2 FQNEAQ (reference sequence). As DNA, the CDR3 is TGTGCCAGCAGCTTCGGAGAGACCCAGTACTTC. Translated, it gives CASSFGETQYF.

V and J are TRBV19 and TRBJ1-5, with 8 bases fitting TRBD1. With 1 base clipped from V and 2 bases from J, the junction kept 7 bases outside the gene matches. Germline assignment: CDR1 LNHDA and CDR2 SQIVND (reference sequence). This CDR3 has 17 amino acids. CDR3 DNA sequence: TGTGCCAGTAGTATAGGCGCCCCAGGGGGCGGCAATCAGCCCCAGCATTTT. This codes for CASSIGAPGGGNQPQHF.

This clone was picked up a small number of times. The chain has TRBV10-3 and TRBJ2-5, with a weak D call TRBD2 (5 bases). V dropped 9 bases and J dropped 3 bases, with 11 bases sitting between them. The CDR3 has 12 amino acids. CDR1 is ENHRY and CDR2 is SYGVKD in the germline V gene. The CDR3 region has the DNA TGTGCCATAGGGCAGGAGGAAGAGACCCAGTACTTC. Its translation is CAIGQEEETQYF.

The chain combines TRBV9 with TRBJ2-7; maybe TRBD1 (5 bases). V was clipped by 3 bases and J by 4 bases, with 11 bases between them. This CDR3 is 13 amino acids long. From germline, CDR1 is SGDLS and CDR2 YYNGEE. CDR3 nucleotide sequence: TGTGCCAGCAGCGCGACCTCAGGGTACGAGCAGTACTTC. Encoded protein: CASSATSGYEQYF. Combining the CDR3 with reference TRBV9 and TRBJ2-7 gives the whole variable domain DSGVTQTPKHLITATGQRVTLRCSPRSGDLSVYWYQQSLDQGLQFLIQYYNGEERAKGNILERFSAQQFPDLHSELNLSSLELGDSALYFCASSATSGYEQYFGPGTRLTVT.

The rearrangement links TRBV2 to TRBJ2-3; possible D gene TRBD1, 6 bases. V lost 7 bases and J lost 4, with 9 bases in between. From germline, CDR1 is SNHLY and CDR2 FYNNEI. This CDR3 contains 12 residues. CDR3 in DNA: TGTGCCAGCAACGAGGGGGCAGATACGCAGTATTTT. Protein sequence: CASNEGADTQYF.

The rearrangement uses TRBV10-3 and TRBJ2-7; D is possibly TRBD2 (5 bases). This CDR3 region has 15 residues. Trimming cost V 0 bases and J 6 bases, with 15 bases left between them. In germline, CDR1 is ENHRY, CDR2 SYGVKD. The CDR3 region is CAISESTRALGEQYF. In DNA form, the CDR3 reads TGTGCCATCAGTGAGTCGACGAGGGCCTTGGGCGAGCAGTACTTC.

DNA of the CDR3: TGCGCCAGCAGCCAAGGAGCACAGCTGAACACTGAAGCTTTCTTT. Encoded protein: CASSQGAQLNTEAFF. The V gene is TRBV4-3, the J gene TRBJ1-1, with D unresolved. V gave up 1 base and J gave up 0 bases, with 9 bases separating them. The CDR3 runs 15 residues. Germline assignment: CDR1 LGHNA and CDR2 YSLEER.

The rearrangement uses TRBV7-2 and TRBJ2-7, with 9 bases fitting TRBD2. J gave up 2 bases and V 5 bases, and 10 bases lay outside the gene matches. Germline CDR1 SGHTA, CDR2 FQGNSA. CDR3 length equals 16 residues. CDR3 DNA sequence: TGTGCCAGCAGCAACGGACCTAGCGGGGCCCCCTACGAGCAGTACTTC. As protein: CASSNGPSGAPYEQYF.

This chain joins TRBV7-3 and TRBJ1-1; D might be TRBD1 (5 bases). The germline gives CDR1 SGHTA, CDR2 FQGTGA. Trimming shortened V by 4 bases and J by 4 bases, and 13 bases separated the two germline ends. The CDR3 is 14 amino acids. The CDR3 here is CASSSTRGGTEAFF. As DNA, the CDR3 is TGTGCCAGCAGCTCTACTAGGGGAGGCACTGAAGCTTTCTTT.

This clone was counted once. V gene TRBV18 combines with J gene TRBJ2-7; 8 positions agree with TRBD2. CDR3 length: 15 residues. CDR1 KGHSH and CDR2 LQKENI come from the germline V gene. The V and J ends lost 3 bases and 4 bases, in that order; junction bases with no gene match: 8. The CDR3 DNA is TGTGCCAGCTCACCCCTCGGGGGGGGCGGGTACGAGCAGTACTTC. Encoded protein: CASSPLGGGGYEQYF.

This sequence joins TRBV28 and TRBJ2-5, with a weak D call TRBD1 (6 bases). Trimming cost V 4 bases and J 1 base, with 13 bases left between them. The CDR3 spans 15 residues. The germline V gene has CDR1 MDHEN and CDR2 SYDVKM. The DNA of the CDR3 is TGTGCCAGCAGTTCTCCAGGGGCCTCCCAAGAGACCCAGTACTTC. This translates into CASSSPGASQETQYF.

This chain connects TRBV2 to TRBJ2-1; 9 nucleotides align to TRBD2. Trimming took 4 bases from V and 5 from J; bases not matched to a gene: 6. This CDR3 is built from 15 residues. Germline CDR1 reads SNHLY; CDR2 reads FYNNEI. CDR3 amino acids: CASSGLAGYDNEQFF. As DNA, the CDR3 is TGTGCCAGCAGTGGGCTAGCGGGGTACGACAATGAGCAGTTCTTC. Combining the CDR3 with reference TRBV2 and TRBJ2-1 gives the whole variable domain EPEVTQTPSHQVTQMGQEVILRCVPISNHLYFYWYRQILGQKVEFLVSFYNNEISEKSEIFDDQFSVERPDGSNFTLKIRSTKLEDSAMYFCASSGLAGYDNEQFFGPGTRLTVL.

This sequence joins TRBV9 and TRBJ2-2, with D unresolved. Deletions cut 0 bases from V and 0 bases from J, with 9 bases between. The germline gives CDR1 SGDLS, CDR2 YYNGEE. The CDR3 runs to 16 residues. In nucleotides, the CDR3 is TGTGCCAGCAGCGTAGTACCAGTTTCGAACACCGGGGAGCTGTTTTTT. Amino acid sequence: CASSVVPVSNTGELFF.

V and J are TRBV19 and TRBJ1-5, with a possible D match to TRBD1 (5 bases). Trimming left V 9 bases short and J 9 bases short, with 18 bases between. This CDR3 spans 13 amino acids. The V gene's germline CDR1 is LNHDA and CDR2 SQIVND (reference sequence). Here the CDR3 reads CASLGQGRSPQHF. As DNA, the CDR3 is TGTGCCAGCCTCGGGCAGGGAAGGTCGCCCCAGCATTTT.

This clone was found a few times. The chain couples TRBV6-5 to TRBJ2-3; 11 positions agree with TRBD1. CDR3 length: 15 residues. The V gene's germline CDR1 is MNHEY and CDR2 SVGAGI. The trim removed 5 bases at V and 2 bases at J, leaving 3 bases unmatched. Written as DNA, the CDR3 is TGTGCCAGCAGTCGGACAGGGGGCGTCACAGATACGCAGTATTTT. Residues: CASSRTGGVTDTQYF.

The V and J genes are TRBV7-9 and TRBJ2-3, with no clear D. Trimming left V 1 base short and J 0 bases short, with 8 bases between. The CDR3 is 15 amino acids. Germline loops: CDR1 SEHNR, CDR2 FQNEAQ (reference sequence). The CDR3 loop reads CASSLVSLSTDTQYF. In DNA form, the CDR3 reads TGTGCCAGCAGCTTAGTGAGCTTGAGCACAGATACGCAGTATTTT.

The chain joins TRBV11-1 to TRBJ1-1; the D gene is possibly TRBD1 (6 bases). The CDR3 is 15 residues long. The V and J ends lost 5 bases and 3 bases respectively, with 16 bases between them. Germline V gene data show CDR1 as SGHAT and CDR2 as FQDESV (reference sequence). CDR3 bases: TGTGCCAGCAGCGGCAGTTCGGGGGGGCACACTGAAGCTTTCTTT. Translation: CASSGSSGGHTEAFF.

The chain couples TRBV6-5 to TRBJ2-5, with TRBD1 matching 9 bases. The CDR3 is 15 residues long. V shed 6 bases and J 2 bases; nucleotides not matched to a gene: 7. Per the germline V gene, CDR1 is MNHEY and CDR2 is SVGAGI. CDR3 amino acids: CASSLTGTGQETQYF. CDR3 nucleotide sequence: TGTGCCAGCAGCCTCACCGGGACAGGGCAAGAGACCCAGTACTTC.

The rearrangement uses TRBV4-1 and TRBJ2-1, with 9 bases aligning to TRBD2. The CDR3 runs 16 residues. The V gene end was trimmed by 4 bases and the J gene end by 4 bases; junction bases not matched to a gene: 8. Germline V gives CDR1 MGHRA, CDR2 YSYEKL. The chain's CDR3 is CASSPSLSGGYNEQFF. The CDR3 DNA reads as TGCGCCAGCAGCCCTTCCCTTAGCGGGGGTTACAATGAGCAGTTCTTC.

The V call is TRBV4-2, the J call TRBJ2-7, with 7 bases lining up with TRBD1. CDR3 length: 15 amino acids. CDR1 and CDR2 (germline): LGHNA, YNFKEQ. With V trimmed by 6 bases and J by 0 bases, 8 bases remained unmatched. For the CDR3, the DNA is TGTGCCAGCAGGCCCGACAGGGCCCTCTCCTACGAGCAGTACTTC. Translation: CASRPDRALSYEQYF.